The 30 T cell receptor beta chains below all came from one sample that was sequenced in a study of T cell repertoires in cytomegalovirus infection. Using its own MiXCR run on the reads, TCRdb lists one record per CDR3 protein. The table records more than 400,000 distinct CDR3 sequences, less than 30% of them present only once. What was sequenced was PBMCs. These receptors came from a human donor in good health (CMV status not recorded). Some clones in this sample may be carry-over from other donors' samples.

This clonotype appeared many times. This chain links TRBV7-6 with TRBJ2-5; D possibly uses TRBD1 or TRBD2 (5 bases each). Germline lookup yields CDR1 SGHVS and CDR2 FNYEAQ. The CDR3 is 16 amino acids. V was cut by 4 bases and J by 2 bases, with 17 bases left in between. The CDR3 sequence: CASSWGPYHTQETQYF. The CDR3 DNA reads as TGTGCCAGCAGCTGGGGACCGTATCACACACAAGAGACCCAGTACTTC.

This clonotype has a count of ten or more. CDR3 region: CASSRSGQETQYF. CDR3 in DNA: TGTGCCAGCAGCCGGAGCGGGCAAGAGACCCAGTACTTC. This chain links TRBV7-7 with TRBJ2-5, with TRBD2 as a possible D gene (6 bases). This CDR3 has 13 residues. Germline V gene data show CDR1 as SSHAT and CDR2 as FNYEAQ (reference sequence). Trimming left V 5 bases short and J 2 bases short, with 9 bases between.

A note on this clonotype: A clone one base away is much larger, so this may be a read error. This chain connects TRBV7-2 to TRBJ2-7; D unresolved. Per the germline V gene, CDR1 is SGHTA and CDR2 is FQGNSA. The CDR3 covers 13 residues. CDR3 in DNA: TGTGCCGGCAGCTACCTACGAGTGGGCGAGCAGTACTTC. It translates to CAGSYLRVGEQYF.

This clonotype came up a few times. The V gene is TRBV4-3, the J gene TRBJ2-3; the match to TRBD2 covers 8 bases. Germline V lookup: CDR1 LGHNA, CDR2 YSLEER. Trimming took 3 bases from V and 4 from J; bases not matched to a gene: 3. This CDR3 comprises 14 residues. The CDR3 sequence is CASSQREASDTQYF. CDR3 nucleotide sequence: TGCGCCAGCAGCCAGCGGGAGGCCTCAGATACGCAGTATTTT.

The CDR3 DNA is TGTGCCAGCAGCTGGAGGGCTAGCGGGGCCTACAATGAGCAGTTCTTC. This encodes CASSWRASGAYNEQFF. The rearrangement uses TRBV5-4 and TRBJ2-1, with 9 nucleotides matching TRBD2. The CDR3 totals 16 residues. Germline V gives CDR1 SGHNT, CDR2 YYREEE (reference sequence). V lost 3 bases to trimming and J lost 2 bases; unmatched junction nucleotides: 6.

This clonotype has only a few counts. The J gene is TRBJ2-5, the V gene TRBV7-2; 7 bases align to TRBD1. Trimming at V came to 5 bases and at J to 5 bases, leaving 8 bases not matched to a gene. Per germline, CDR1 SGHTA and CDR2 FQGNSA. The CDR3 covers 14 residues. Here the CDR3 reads CASSVQGPRETQYF. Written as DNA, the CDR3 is TGTGCCAGCAGCGTACAGGGGCCCCGGGAGACCCAGTACTTC.

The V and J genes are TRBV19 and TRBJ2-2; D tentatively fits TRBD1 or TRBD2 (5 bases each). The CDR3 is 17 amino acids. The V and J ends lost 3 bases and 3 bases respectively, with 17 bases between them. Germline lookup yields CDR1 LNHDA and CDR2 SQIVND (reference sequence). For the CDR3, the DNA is TGTGCCAGTAGTATCTCAGGGACGTCACTATACACCGGGGAGCTGTTTTTT. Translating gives CASSISGTSLYTGELFF.

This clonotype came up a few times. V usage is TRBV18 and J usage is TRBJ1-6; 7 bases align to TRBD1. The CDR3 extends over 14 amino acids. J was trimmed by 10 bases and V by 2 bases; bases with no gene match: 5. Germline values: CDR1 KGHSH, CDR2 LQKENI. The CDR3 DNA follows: TGTGCCAGCTCACCAACAGGGGAGGACTCACCCCTCCACTTT. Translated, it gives CASSPTGEDSPLHF.

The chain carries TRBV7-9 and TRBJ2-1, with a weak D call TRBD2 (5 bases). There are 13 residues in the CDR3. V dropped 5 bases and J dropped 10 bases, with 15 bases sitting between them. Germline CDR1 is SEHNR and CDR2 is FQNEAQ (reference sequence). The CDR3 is CASSGLTAPEQFF. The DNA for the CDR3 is TGTGCCAGCAGCGGACTGACTGCCCCGGAGCAGTTCTTC.

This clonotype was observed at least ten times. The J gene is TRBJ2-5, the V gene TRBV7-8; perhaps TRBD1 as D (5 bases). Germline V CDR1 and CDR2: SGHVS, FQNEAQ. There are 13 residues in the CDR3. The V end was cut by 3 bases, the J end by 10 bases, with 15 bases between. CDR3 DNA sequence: TGTGCCAGCAGCTTTGATTGGCAGGGTATCCAGTACTTC. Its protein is CASSFDWQGIQYF.

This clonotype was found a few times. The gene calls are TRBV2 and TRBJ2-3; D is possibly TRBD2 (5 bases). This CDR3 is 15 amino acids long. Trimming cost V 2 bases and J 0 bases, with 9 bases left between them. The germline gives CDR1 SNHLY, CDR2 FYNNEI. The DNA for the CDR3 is TGTGCCAGCAGTGAAAAGCGGTCTAGCACAGATACGCAGTATTTT. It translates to CASSEKRSSTDTQYF.

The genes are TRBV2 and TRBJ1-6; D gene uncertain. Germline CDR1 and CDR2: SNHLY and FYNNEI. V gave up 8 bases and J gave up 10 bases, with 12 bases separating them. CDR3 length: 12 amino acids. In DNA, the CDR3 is TGTGCCAGCGCCCAAGACGACTCACCCCTCCACTTT. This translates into CASAQDDSPLHF.

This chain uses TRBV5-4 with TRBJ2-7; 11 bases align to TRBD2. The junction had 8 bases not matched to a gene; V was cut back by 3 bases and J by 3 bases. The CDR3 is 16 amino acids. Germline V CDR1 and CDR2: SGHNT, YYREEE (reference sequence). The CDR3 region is CASSSVRLAGHYEQYF. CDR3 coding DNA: TGTGCCAGCAGCTCCGTAAGACTAGCGGGACACTACGAGCAGTACTTC.

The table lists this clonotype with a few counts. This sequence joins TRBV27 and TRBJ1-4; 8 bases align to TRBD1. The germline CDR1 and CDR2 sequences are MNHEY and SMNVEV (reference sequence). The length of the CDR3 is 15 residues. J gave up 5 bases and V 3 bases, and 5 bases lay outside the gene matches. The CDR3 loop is CASSLRDRPNEKLFF. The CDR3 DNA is TGTGCCAGCAGTTTGCGGGACAGGCCAAATGAAAAACTGTTTTTT.

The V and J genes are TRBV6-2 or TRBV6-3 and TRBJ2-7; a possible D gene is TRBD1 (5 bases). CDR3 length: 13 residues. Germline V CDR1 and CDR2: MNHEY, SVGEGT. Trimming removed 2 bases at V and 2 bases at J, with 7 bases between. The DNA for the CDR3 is TGTGCCAGCAGTTACACAGGACCCTACGAGCAGTACGTC. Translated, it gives CASSYTGPYEQYV.

CDR3 nucleotides: TGTGCCAGCAGCCCAGGAGGCGGGCGGGGATACAATGAGCAGTTCTTC. Translated, it gives CASSPGGGRGYNEQFF. The chain combines TRBV11-2 with TRBJ2-1; a weak D match, TRBD2 (6 bases). The CDR3 is 16 residues long. CDR1 and CDR2 (germline): SGHAT, FQNNGV. Deletions cut 5 bases from V and 4 bases from J, with 18 bases between. Together with reference TRBV11-2 and TRBJ2-1, the CDR3 gives the full variable domain: EAGVAQSPRYKIIEKRQSVAFWCNPISGHATLYWYQQILGQGPKLLIQFQNNGVVDDSQLPKDRFSAERLKGVDSTLKIQPAKLEDSAVYLCASSPGGGRGYNEQFFGPGTRLTVL.

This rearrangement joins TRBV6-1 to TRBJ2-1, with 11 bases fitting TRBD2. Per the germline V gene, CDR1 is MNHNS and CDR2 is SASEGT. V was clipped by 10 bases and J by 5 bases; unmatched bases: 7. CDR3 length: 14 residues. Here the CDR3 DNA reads TGTGCCATCCAGACTAGCGGGGAGCACAATGAGCAGTTCTTC. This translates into CAIQTSGEHNEQFF.

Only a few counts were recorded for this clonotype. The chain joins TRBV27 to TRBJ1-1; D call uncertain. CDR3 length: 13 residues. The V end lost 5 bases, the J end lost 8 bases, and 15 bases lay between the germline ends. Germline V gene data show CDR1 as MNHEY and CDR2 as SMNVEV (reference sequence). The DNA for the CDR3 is TGTGCCAGCAGTCTTCGGTTGGCTGGAGAAGCTTTCTTT. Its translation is CASSLRLAGEAFF.

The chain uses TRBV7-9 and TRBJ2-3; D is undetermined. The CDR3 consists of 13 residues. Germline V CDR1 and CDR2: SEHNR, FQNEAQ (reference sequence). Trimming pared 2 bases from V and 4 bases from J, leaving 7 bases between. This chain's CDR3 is CASSLTTADTQYF. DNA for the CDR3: TGTGCCAGCAGCTTAACTACCGCAGATACGCAGTATTTT.

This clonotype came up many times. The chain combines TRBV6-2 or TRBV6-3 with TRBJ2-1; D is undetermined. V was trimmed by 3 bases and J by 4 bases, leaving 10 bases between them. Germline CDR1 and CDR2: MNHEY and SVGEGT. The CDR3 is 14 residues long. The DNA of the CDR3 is TGTGCCAGCAGTTATTTCGGACCATACAATGAGCAGTTCTTC. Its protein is CASSYFGPYNEQFF.

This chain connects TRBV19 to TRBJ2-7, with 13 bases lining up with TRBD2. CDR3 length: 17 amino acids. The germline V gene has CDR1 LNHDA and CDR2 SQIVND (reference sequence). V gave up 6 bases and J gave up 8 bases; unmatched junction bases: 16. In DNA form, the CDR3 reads TGTGCCAGTAGCTCCCTCGGACTAGCGGGAGAGGAAGTGAAGCAGTACTTC. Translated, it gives CASSSLGLAGEEVKQYF.

CDR3 loop: CASSLVPTWNYGYTF. The CDR3 bases are TGTGCCAGCAGTTTAGTTCCCACCTGGAACTATGGCTACACCTTC. V is TRBV12-3 or TRBV12-4 and J is TRBJ1-2, with D unclear. V was cut by 1 base and J by 2 bases, with 11 bases left in between. The CDR3 is made up of 15 amino acids.

The CDR3 is CASSQAKSGDTQYF. CDR3 bases: TGTGCCAGCAGCCAAGCCAAGTCCGGGGATACGCAGTATTTT. The chain couples TRBV4-2 to TRBJ2-3; no reliable D call. The V gene's germline CDR1 is LGHNA and CDR2 YNFKEQ. The V and J ends lost 1 base and 6 bases respectively, with 11 bases between them. The CDR3 runs 14 residues.

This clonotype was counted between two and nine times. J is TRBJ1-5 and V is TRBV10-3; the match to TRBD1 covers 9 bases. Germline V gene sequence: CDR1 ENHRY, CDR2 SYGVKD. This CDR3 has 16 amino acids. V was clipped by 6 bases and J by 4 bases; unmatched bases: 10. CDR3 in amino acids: CAISEGTGMPNQPQHF. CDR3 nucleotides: TGTGCCATCAGCGAAGGGACAGGGATGCCTAATCAGCCCCAGCATTTT.

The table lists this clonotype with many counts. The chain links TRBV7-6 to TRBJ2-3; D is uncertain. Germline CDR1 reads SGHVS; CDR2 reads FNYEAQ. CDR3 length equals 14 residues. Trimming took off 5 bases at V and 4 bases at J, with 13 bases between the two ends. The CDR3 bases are TGTGCCAGCAGCCCCATGGCTTGGGCAGATACGCAGTATTTT. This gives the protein CASSPMAWADTQYF.

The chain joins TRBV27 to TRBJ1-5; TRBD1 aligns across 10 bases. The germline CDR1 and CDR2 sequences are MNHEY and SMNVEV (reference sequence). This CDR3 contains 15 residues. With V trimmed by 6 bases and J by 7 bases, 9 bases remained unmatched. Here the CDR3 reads CASSPGTGAGQPQHF. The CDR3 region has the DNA TGTGCCAGCAGCCCCGGGACAGGGGCAGGGCAGCCCCAGCATTTT.

This CDR3 is CASSELLGFPGELFF. The CDR3 DNA follows: TGTGCCAGCAGTGAACTTCTTGGGTTCCCCGGGGAGCTGTTTTTT. J is TRBJ2-2 and V is TRBV6-1; no clear D gene. The CDR3 is 15 residues long. The V end was cut by 2 bases, the J end by 6 bases, with 13 bases between. Germline V gives CDR1 MNHNS, CDR2 SASEGT.

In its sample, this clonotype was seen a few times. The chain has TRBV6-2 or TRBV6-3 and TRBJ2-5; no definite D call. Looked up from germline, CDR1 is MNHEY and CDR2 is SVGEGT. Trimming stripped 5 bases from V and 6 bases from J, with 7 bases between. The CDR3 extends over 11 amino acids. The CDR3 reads CASSRQKTQYF. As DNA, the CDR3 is TGTGCCAGCAGTCGCCAGAAGACCCAGTACTTC.

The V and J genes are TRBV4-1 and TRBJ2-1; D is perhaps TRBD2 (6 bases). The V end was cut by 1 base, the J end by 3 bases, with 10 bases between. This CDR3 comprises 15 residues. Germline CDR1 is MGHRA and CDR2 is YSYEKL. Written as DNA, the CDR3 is TGCGCCAGCAGCCAAGCGCCGACTAGCTACAATGAGCAGTTCTTC. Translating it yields CASSQAPTSYNEQFF.

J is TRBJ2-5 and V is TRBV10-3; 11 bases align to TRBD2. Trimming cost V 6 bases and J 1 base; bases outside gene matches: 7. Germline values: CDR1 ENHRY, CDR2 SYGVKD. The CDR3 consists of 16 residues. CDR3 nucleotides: TGTGCCATCAGCCCCGGACTAGCGGGTCGCCAAGAGACCCAGTACTTC. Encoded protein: CAISPGLAGRQETQYF.